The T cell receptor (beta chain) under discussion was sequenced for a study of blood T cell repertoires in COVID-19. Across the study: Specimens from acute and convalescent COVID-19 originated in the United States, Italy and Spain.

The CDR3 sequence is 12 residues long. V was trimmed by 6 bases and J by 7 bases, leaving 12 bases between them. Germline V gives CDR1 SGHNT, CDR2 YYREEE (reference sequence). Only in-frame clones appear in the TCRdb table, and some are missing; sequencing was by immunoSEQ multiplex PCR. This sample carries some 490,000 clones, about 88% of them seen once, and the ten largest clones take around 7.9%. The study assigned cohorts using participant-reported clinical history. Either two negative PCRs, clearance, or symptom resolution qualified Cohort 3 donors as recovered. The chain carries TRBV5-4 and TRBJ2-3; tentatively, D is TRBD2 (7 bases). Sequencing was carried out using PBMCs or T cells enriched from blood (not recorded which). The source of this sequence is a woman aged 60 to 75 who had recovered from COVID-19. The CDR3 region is CASTNGGHTQYF. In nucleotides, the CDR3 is TGTGCCAGCACCAACGGGGGGCATACGCAGTATTTT.